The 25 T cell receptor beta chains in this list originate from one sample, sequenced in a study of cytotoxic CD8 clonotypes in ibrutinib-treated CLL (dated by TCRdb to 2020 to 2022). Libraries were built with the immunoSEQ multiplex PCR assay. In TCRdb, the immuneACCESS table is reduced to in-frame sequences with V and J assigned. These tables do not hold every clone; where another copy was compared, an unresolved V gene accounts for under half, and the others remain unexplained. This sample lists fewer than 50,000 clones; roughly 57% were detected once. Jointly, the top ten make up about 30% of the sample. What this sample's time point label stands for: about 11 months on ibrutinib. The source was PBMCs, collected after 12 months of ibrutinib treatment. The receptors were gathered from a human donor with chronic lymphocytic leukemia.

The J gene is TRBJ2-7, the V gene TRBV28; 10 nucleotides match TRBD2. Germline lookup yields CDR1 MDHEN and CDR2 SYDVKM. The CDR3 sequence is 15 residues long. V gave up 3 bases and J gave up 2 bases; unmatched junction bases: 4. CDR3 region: CASSLETSGTYEQYF. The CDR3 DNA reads TGTGCCAGCAGTTTGGAAACTAGCGGGACCTACGAGCAGTACTTC.

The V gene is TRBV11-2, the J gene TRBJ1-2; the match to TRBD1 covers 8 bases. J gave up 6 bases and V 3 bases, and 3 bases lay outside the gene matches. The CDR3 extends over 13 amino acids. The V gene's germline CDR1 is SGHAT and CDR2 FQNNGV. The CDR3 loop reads CASSFGQGNGYTF. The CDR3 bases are TGTGCCAGCAGCTTTGGACAGGGTAATGGCTACACCTTC.

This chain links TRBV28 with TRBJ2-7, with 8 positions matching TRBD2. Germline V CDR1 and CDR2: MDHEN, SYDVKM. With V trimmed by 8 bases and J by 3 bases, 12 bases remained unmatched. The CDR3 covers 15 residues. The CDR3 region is CASATGGEGNYEQYF. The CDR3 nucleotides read TGTGCCAGCGCCACGGGGGGGGAAGGGAACTACGAGCAGTACTTC.

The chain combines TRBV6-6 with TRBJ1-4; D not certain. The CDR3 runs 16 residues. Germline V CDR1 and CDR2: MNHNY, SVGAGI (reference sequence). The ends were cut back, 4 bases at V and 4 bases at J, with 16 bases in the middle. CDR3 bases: TGTGCCAGCAGTTCAAGTTTAGCCCTGAATAATGAAAAACTGTTTTTT. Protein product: CASSSSLALNNEKLFF.

CDR3 in amino acids: CASSDSGAYNEQFF. CDR3 in DNA: TGTGCCAGCAGTGATTCTGGGGCCTACAATGAGCAGTTCTTC. The rearrangement uses TRBV2 and TRBJ2-1, with no clear D. CDR3 length equals 14 residues. Germline lookup yields CDR1 SNHLY and CDR2 FYNNEI. V was cut by 3 bases and J by 2 bases, with 8 bases left in between.

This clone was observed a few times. CDR3 region: CASRDLREAFF. CDR3 sequence (DNA): TGTGCCAGTAGGGACCTACGCGAAGCTTTCTTT. The chain links TRBV19 to TRBJ1-1; D is unclear. Germline lookup yields CDR1 LNHDA and CDR2 SQIVND (reference sequence). CDR3 length: 11 residues. V shed 6 bases and J shed 8 bases, with 10 bases lying between them.

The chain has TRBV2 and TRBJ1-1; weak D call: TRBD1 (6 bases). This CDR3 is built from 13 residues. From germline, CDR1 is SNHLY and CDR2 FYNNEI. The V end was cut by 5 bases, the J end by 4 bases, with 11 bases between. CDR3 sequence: CASSYGTPTEAFF. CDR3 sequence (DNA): TGTGCCAGCAGTTACGGGACACCCACTGAAGCTTTCTTT. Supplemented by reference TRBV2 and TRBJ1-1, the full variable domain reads EPEVTQTPSHQVTQMGQEVILRCVPISNHLYFYWYRQILGQKVEFLVSFYNNEISEKSEIFDDQFSVERPDGSNFTLKIRSTKLEDSAMYFCASSYGTPTEAFFGQGTRLTVV.

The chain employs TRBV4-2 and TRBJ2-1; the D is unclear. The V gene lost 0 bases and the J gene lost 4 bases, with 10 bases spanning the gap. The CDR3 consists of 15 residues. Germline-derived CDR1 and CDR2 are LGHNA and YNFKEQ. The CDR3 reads CASSQDEEGYNEQFF. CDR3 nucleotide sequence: TGTGCCAGCAGCCAAGACGAGGAAGGATACAATGAGCAGTTCTTC.

The CDR3 sequence: CASSTGLAASQETQYF. The DNA of the CDR3 is TGCGCCAGCAGCACGGGACTAGCAGCAAGCCAAGAGACCCAGTACTTC. This chain joins TRBV5-1 and TRBJ2-5, with TRBD2 matching over 9 bases. CDR1 and CDR2 from the germline V gene are SGHRS and YFSETQ. CDR3 length: 16 residues. V lost 4 bases and J lost 1; bases outside the gene matches: 8.

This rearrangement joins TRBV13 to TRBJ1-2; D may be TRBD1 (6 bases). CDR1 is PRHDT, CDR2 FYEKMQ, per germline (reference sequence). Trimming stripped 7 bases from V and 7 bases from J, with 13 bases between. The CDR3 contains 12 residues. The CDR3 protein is CASTVRGLGYTF. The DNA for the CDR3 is TGTGCCAGCACGGTCAGGGGTCTTGGCTACACCTTC. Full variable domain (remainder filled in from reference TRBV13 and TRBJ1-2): AAGVIQSPRHLIKEKRETATLKCYPIPRHDTVYWYQQGPGQDPQFLISFYEKMQSDKGSIPDRFSAQQFSDYHSELNMSSLELGDSALYFCASTVRGLGYTFGSGTRLTVV.

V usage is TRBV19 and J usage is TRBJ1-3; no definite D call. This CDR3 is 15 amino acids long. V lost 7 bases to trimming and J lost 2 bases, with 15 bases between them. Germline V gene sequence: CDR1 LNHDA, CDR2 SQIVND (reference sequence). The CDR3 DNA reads TGTGCCAGTACCTTGGACCAAGTCCCTGGAAACACCATATATTTT. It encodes CASTLDQVPGNTIYF.

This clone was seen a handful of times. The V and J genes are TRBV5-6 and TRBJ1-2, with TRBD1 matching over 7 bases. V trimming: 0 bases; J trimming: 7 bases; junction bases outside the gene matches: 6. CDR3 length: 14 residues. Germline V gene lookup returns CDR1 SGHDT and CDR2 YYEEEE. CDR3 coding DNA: TGTGCCAGCAGCTTGGGGCAGGGGGTAGGTGGCTACACCTTC. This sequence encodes CASSLGQGVGGYTF.

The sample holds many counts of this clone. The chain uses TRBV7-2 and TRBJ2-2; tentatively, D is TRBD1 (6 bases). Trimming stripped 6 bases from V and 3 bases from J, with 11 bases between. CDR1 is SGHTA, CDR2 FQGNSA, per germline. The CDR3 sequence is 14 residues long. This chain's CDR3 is CASRTGTHTGELFF. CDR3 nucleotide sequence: TGTGCCAGCAGAACCGGGACACACACCGGGGAGCTGTTTTTT.

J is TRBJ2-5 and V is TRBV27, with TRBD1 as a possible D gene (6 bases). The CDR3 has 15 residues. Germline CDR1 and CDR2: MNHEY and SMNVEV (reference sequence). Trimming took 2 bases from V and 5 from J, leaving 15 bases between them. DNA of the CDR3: TGTGCCAGCAGTTTACTCGGGTGGACAGACGAGACCCAGTACTTC. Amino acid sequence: CASSLLGWTDETQYF.

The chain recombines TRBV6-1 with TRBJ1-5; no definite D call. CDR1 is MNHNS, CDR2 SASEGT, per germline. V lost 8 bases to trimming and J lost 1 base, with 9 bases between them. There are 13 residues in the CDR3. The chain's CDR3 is CASSHGSNQPQHF. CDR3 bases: TGTGCCAGCTCTCATGGGAGCAATCAGCCCCAGCATTTT.

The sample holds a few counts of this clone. The CDR3 DNA sequence: TGTGCCAGTAGTAGACACCAACAAGAGACCCAGTACTTC. Residues: CASSRHQQETQYF. J is TRBJ2-5 and V is TRBV19; no reliable D call. The CDR3 is 13 amino acids. Trimming left V 4 bases short and J 2 bases short, with 8 bases between. Germline V gives CDR1 LNHDA, CDR2 SQIVND (reference sequence).

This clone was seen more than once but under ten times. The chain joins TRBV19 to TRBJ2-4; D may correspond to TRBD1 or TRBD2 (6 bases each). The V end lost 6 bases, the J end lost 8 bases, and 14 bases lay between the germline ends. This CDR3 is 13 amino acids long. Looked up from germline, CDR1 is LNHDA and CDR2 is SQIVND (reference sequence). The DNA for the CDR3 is TGTGCCAGTAGCGGGACTCCAGGGGACATTCAGTACTTC. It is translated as CASSGTPGDIQYF.

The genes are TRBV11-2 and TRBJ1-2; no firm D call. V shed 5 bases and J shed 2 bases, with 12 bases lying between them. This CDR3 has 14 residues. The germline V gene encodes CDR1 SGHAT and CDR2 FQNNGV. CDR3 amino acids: CASSLLLSNYGYTF. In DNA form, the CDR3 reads TGTGCCAGCAGCCTCCTTCTGTCCAACTATGGCTACACCTTC.

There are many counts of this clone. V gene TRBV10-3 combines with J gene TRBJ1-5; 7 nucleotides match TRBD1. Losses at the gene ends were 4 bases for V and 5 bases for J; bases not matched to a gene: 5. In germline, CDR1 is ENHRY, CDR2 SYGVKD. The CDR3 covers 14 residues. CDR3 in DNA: TGTGCCATCAGTGGTGGCCAGGGGGATCAGCCCCAGCATTTT. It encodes CAISGGQGDQPQHF.

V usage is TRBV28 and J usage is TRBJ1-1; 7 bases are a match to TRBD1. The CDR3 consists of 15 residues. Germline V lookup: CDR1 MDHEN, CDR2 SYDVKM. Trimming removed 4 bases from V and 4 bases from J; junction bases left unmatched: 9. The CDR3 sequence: CASSSPLTGSTEAFF. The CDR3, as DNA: TGTGCCAGCAGTTCTCCTCTGACAGGGTCCACTGAAGCTTTCTTT.

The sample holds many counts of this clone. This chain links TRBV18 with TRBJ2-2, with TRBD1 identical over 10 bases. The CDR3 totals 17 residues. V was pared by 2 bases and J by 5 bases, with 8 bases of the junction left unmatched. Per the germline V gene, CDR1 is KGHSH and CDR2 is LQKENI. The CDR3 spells CASSPTGTGVQTGELFF. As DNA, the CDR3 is TGTGCCAGCTCACCAACCGGGACAGGGGTGCAGACCGGGGAGCTGTTTTTT.

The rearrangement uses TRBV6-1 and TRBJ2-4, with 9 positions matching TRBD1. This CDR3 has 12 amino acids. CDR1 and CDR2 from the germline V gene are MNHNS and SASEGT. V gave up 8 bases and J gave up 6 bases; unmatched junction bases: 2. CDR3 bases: TGTGCCAGCGGGGGACAGGGAAACATTCAGTACTTC. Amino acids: CASGGQGNIQYF.

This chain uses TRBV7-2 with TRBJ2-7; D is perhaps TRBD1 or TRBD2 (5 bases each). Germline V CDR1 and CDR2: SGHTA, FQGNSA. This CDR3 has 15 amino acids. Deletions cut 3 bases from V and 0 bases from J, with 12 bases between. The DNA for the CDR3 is TGTGCCAGCAGCTTGAGGGGTGGGCGCTCCTACGAGCAGTACTTC. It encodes CASSLRGGRSYEQYF. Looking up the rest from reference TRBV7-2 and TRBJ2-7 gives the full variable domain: GAGVSQSPSNKVTEKGKDVELRCDPISGHTALYWYRQSLGQGLEFLIYFQGNSAPDKSGLPSDRFSAERTGGSVSTLTIQRTQQEDSAVYLCASSLRGGRSYEQYFGPGTRLTVT.

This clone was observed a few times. As DNA, the CDR3 is TGTGCCAGCAGCTTAGAGAAGGCACAGTACTTC. It yields the protein CASSLEKAQYF. The J gene is TRBJ2-5, the V gene TRBV11-2; D unresolved. This CDR3 has 11 residues. V lost 0 bases, J lost 11 bases, and 7 bases lay in between. Germline CDR1 reads SGHAT; CDR2 reads FQNNGV.

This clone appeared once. The CDR3 DNA reads TGTGCCAGCAGCTTATGGGCGGGGCAAGAGACCCAGTACTTC. As protein: CASSLWAGQETQYF. The chain has TRBV7-3 and TRBJ2-5, with D perhaps matching TRBD2 (6 bases). There are 14 residues in the CDR3. CDR1 and CDR2 (germline): SGHTA, FQGTGA. Trimming pared 2 bases from V and 2 bases from J, leaving 9 bases between.